A single sample is the source of the 11 T cell receptor beta chains below, sequenced in a study of vaccination and CD4 T cells after COVID-19. The treatment denotes: roughly ten-day PBMC culture with coronavirus spike peptide pools or control peptides (ViraFEST assay). No antigen is known for these receptors. The Oncomine TCR Beta short-read assay was what sequenced the DNA obtained from cultured CD4+ T cells. One entry per CDR3 protein results from TCRdb running MiXCR on the PCR reads. The table shows about 18,000 distinct CDR3 sequences, with about two fifths occurring only once. The starting material was CD4+ T cells from blood, cultured in vitro, obtained after SARS-CoV-2 vaccination. The source of these receptors is a human donor who had recovered from COVID-19.

This clonotype was detected only a few times. The V call is TRBV7-2, the J call TRBJ1-1; 9 bases are a match to TRBD1. The CDR3 length is 13 residues. V was clipped by 5 bases and J by 11 bases; unmatched bases: 9. The germline gives CDR1 SGHTA, CDR2 FQGNSA. The CDR3 DNA reads as TGTGCCAGCAGCACAAACCGGGACAGGGTTGCTTTCTTT. Protein product: CASSTNRDRVAFF.

This chain joins TRBV7-9 and TRBJ2-7; no clear D. The CDR3 has 14 amino acids. V lost 1 base, J lost 6 bases, and 13 bases lay in between. Germline loops: CDR1 SEHNR, CDR2 FQNEAQ (reference sequence). CDR3 sequence (DNA): TGTGCCAGCAGCTTAGGGCTAGGACCGTTCGAGCAGTACTTC. Its translation is CASSLGLGPFEQYF.

The chain uses TRBV6-1 and TRBJ1-1; D might be TRBD1 (5 bases). The CDR3 is made up of 14 amino acids. Germline CDR1 reads MNHNS; CDR2 reads SASEGT. The V end lost 6 bases, the J end lost 1 base, and 12 bases lay between the germline ends. The CDR3 loop is CASSTQRGNTEAFF. The CDR3, as DNA: TGTGCCAGCAGCACCCAAAGGGGGAACACTGAAGCTTTCTTT.

This clonotype was found a few times. This chain connects TRBV7-2 to TRBJ2-5, with a possible D match to TRBD1 (6 bases). Germline values: CDR1 SGHTA, CDR2 FQGNSA. The CDR3 consists of 14 residues. V was cut by 3 bases and J by 0 bases, with 8 bases left in between. The CDR3 spells CASSLDRYQETQYF. CDR3 bases: TGTGCCAGCAGCTTGGACAGATACCAAGAGACCCAGTACTTC.

The chain recombines TRBV19 with TRBJ1-5; unclear D gene. Germline assignment: CDR1 LNHDA and CDR2 SQIVND (reference sequence). V was cut by 1 base and J by 2 bases, with 12 bases left in between. The CDR3 covers 16 residues. The CDR3, as DNA: TGTGCCAGTAGTATAGGTGAGGGCTGGCGCAATCAGCCCCAGCATTTT. This translates into CASSIGEGWRNQPQHF.

This clonotype was detected only a few times. V usage is TRBV6-5 and J usage is TRBJ2-7; D may be TRBD1 or TRBD2 (7 bases each). The germline V gene encodes CDR1 MNHEY and CDR2 SVGAGI. The V end lost 2 bases, the J end lost 7 bases, and 18 bases lay between the germline ends. The CDR3 runs to 15 residues. The CDR3 DNA reads as TGTGCCAGCAGTTACGGGCAGGGGGGGCATAGGGAGCAGTACTTC. Its translation: CASSYGQGGHREQYF.

This chain links TRBV18 with TRBJ2-3; a possible D gene is TRBD1 (6 bases). The V gene's germline CDR1 is KGHSH and CDR2 LQKENI. This CDR3 spans 15 amino acids. Trimming took off 2 bases at V and 6 bases at J, with 15 bases between the two ends. The CDR3 sequence is CASSPALGAGDTQYF. For the CDR3, the DNA is TGTGCCAGCTCACCAGCTCTGGGGGCTGGGGATACGCAGTATTTT.

There are a few counts of this clonotype. The chain combines TRBV19 with TRBJ1-5; unclear D gene. Germline values: CDR1 LNHDA, CDR2 SQIVND (reference sequence). This CDR3 is built from 15 residues. V was clipped by 4 bases and J by 3 bases, with 13 bases between them. In nucleotides, the CDR3 is TGTGCCAGTAGTAAAGGCAGCTCCTACAATCAGCCCCAGCATTTT. It translates to CASSKGSSYNQPQHF. The full variable domain, in which reference TRBV19 and TRBJ1-5 provide the parts outside the CDR3, is DGGITQSPKYLFRKEGQNVTLSCEQNLNHDAMYWYRQDPGQGLRLIYYSQIVNDFQKGDIAEGYSVSREKKESFPLTVTSAQKNPTAFYLCASSKGSSYNQPQHFGDGTRLSIL.

This clonotype showed up just a few times. This sequence joins TRBV20-1 and TRBJ1-5, with TRBD1 matching over 9 bases. Germline CDR1 and CDR2: DFQATT and SNEGSKA (reference sequence). CDR3 length: 12 amino acids. J was trimmed by 7 bases and V by 6 bases; bases with no gene match: 4. CDR3 DNA: TGCAGTGCAATGGACAGGGGACAGCCCCAGCATTTT. It is translated as CSAMDRGQPQHF.

In this sample, this clonotype turned up a few times. The CDR3 protein is CASSPLGPAYGYTF. In DNA form, the CDR3 reads TGTGCCAGCAGTCCGTTGGGACCGGCCTATGGCTACACCTTC. The J gene is TRBJ1-2, the V gene TRBV28; weak D call: TRBD1 (5 bases). Trimming pared 5 bases from V and 4 bases from J, leaving 14 bases between. There are 14 residues in the CDR3. Looked up from germline, CDR1 is MDHEN and CDR2 is SYDVKM.

V is TRBV2 and J is TRBJ2-5, with D possibly called TRBD1 or TRBD2 (5 bases each). V lost 6 bases and J 4 bases, leaving 9 bases between the germline ends. Germline CDR1 is SNHLY and CDR2 is FYNNEI. The CDR3 is 12 residues long. The CDR3 region is CASRRGPETQYF. The CDR3 nucleotides read TGTGCCAGCAGGAGGGGCCCAGAGACCCAGTACTTC.